This record looks at one T cell receptor (beta chain) sequence and its context. These data originate in a study of shared clonotypes between healthy human individuals. CDR1 and CDR2 from the germline V gene are MNHEY and SMNVEV (reference sequence). J lost 3 bases, V lost 0 bases, and 6 bases had no gene match. This CDR3 region has 16 residues. Repertoires were generated with immunoSEQ multiplex PCR, while TCRdb's copy carries only in-frame clones and drops some. Seen here are 150,000 to 200,000 clones, over 85% observed once, and the top ten hold 0.067%. The receptor comes from a woman aged 25 to 39 in good health. Material for sequencing was naive CD4+ T cells sorted from blood. Documented subset: CD45RA+ positively selected. The chain joins TRBV27 to TRBJ2-7, with 9 positions matching TRBD2. CDR3 amino acids: CASSLSSASGIYEQYF. In DNA, the CDR3 is TGTGCCAGCAGTTTATCGTCGGCTAGCGGGATCTACGAGCAGTACTTC.